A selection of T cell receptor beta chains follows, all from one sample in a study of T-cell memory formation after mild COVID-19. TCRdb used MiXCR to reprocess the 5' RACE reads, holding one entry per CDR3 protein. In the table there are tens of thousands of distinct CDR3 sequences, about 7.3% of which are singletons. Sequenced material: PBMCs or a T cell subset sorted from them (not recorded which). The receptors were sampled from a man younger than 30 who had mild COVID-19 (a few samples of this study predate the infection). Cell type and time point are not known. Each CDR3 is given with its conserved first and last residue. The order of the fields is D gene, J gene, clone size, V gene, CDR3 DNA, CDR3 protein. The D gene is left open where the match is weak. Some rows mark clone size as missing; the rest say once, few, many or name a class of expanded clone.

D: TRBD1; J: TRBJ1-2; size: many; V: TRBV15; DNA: TGTGCCACCAGCAGAGACTTTGGACAGGCTGCCTATGGCTACACCTTC; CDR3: CATSRDFGQAAYGYTF
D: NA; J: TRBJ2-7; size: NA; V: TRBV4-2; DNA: TGTGCCAGCAGCCAAGAGTGGTCGGCTACGAACGAGCAGTACTTC; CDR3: CASSQEWSATNEQYF
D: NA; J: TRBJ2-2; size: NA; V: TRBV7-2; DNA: TGTGCCAGCAGTCCAACCAAACAGGGTACGAGCATCGGGGAGCTGTTTTTT; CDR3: CASSPTKQGTSIGELFF
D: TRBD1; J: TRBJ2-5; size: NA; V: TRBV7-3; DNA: TGTGCCAGCAGCCGATACCGGGACAGGGAAGAGACCCAGTACTTC; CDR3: CASSRYRDREETQYF
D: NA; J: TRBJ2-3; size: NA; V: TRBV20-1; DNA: TGCAGTGCTAGGACTAGCACAGATACGCAGTATTTT; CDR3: CSARTSTDTQYF
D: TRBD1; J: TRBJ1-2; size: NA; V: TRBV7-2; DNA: TGTGCCAGCAGCCGTCCGGGACAGGGGGTATATGGCTACACCTTC; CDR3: CASSRPGQGVYGYTF
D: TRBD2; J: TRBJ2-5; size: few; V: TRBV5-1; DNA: TGCGCCAGCAGCTTGTTCTTGGCGGGGGTCGAGACCCAGTACTTC; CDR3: CASSLFLAGVETQYF
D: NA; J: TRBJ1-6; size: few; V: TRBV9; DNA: TGTGCCAGCAGCGCCCAGAGGGAAGGGTATTCACCCCTCCACTTT; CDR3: CASSAQREGYSPLHF
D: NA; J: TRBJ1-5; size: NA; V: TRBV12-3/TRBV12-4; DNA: TGTGCCAGCAGTCTCCATGGGGTTCTTCAGCCCCAGCATTTT; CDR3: CASSLHGVLQPQHF
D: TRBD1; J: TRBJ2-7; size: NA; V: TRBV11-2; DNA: TGTGCCAGCAGCTGGACAGGGTTGTACGAGCAGTACTTC; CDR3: CASSWTGLYEQYF
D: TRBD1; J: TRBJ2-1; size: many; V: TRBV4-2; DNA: TGTGCCAGCAGCCCGCCGGGACAGTCGGTCAGTCACAATGAGCAGTTCTTC; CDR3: CASSPPGQSVSHNEQFF
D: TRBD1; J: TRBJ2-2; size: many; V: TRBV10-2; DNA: TGCGCCAGCAGACCGGGGACAGGGGCTGACACCGGGGAGCTGTTTTTT; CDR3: CASRPGTGADTGELFF
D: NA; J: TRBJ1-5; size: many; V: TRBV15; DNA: TGTGCCACCAGCAGTAGGGGGATCAATCAGCCCCAGCATTTT; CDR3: CATSSRGINQPQHF
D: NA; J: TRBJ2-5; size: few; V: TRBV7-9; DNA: TGTGCCAGCAGCTTATATAGGGGAGGAGAGACCCAGTACTTC; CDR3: CASSLYRGGETQYF
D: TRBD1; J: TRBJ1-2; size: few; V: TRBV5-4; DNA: TGTGCCAGCAGCCAACAGGGGCCCCGGGGCTACACCTTC; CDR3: CASSQQGPRGYTF
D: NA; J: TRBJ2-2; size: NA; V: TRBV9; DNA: TGTGCCAGTGGCAGCGGCATCGACACCGGGGAGCTGTTTTTT; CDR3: CASGSGIDTGELFF
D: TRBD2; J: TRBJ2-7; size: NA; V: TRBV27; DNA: TGTGCCAGCAGTAAGGGAGGGCAGTCCGAGCAGTACTTC; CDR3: CASSKGGQSEQYF
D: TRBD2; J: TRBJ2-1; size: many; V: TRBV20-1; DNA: TGCAGTGCTAGAGTGGCTAGCGGCAACAATGAGCAGTTCTTC; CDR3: CSARVASGNNEQFF
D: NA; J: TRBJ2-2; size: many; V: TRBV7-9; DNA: TGTGCCAGCAGCCCAGTCGGGCGAGCGAACACCGGGGAGCTGTTTTTT; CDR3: CASSPVGRANTGELFF
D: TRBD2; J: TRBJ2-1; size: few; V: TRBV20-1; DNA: TGCAGTGCCACCCTAGCGGGCTCCTACAATGAGCAGTTCTTC; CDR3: CSATLAGSYNEQFF
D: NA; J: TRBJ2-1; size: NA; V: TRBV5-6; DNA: TGTGCCAGCAGCTCTTACAATGAGCAGTTCTTC; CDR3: CASSSYNEQFF
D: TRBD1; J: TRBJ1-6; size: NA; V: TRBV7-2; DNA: TGTGCCAGCAGCTTAGAACAGGGGCTACCCCTCCACTTT; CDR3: CASSLEQGLPLHF
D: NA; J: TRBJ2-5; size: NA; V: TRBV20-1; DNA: TGCAGTGCTGGAACAGGGATAGGGACCCAGTACTTC; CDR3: CSAGTGIGTQYF
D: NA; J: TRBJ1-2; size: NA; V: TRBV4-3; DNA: TGCGCCAGCAGCCACCCGGGAGGTAGCGGATCTGGCTACACCTTC; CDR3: CASSHPGGSGSGYTF
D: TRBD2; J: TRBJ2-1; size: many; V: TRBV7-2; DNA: TGTGCCAGCAGCTTAGTCTGGCGGGGGTACAATGAGCAGTTCTTC; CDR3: CASSLVWRGYNEQFF
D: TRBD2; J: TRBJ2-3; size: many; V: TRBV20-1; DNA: TGCAGTGCCCGGACTAGCGCAAAGACAGATACGCAGTATTTT; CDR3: CSARTSAKTDTQYF
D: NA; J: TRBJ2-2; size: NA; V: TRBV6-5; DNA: TGTGCCAGCAGTTACACGGACAGGAACACCGGGGAGCTGTTTTTT; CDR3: CASSYTDRNTGELFF
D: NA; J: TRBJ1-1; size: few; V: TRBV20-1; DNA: TGCAGTGCCCAGGGTGAAGCTTTCTTT; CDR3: CSAQGEAFF
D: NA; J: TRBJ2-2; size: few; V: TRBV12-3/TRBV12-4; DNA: TGTGCCAGCAGACAAGACCAGACCGGGGAGCTGTTTTTT; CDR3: CASRQDQTGELFF
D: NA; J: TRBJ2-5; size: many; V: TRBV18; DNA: TGTGCCAGCTCACCTGTTCCAGGGGAAGAGACCCAGTACTTC; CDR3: CASSPVPGEETQYF
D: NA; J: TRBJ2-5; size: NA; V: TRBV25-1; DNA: TGTGCCAGCAGTGAGTCCAGCGTCGGAGAGACCCAGTACTTC; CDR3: CASSESSVGETQYF
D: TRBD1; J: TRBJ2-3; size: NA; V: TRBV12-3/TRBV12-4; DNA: TGTGCCAGCAGTTCGGACAGGGAGGCGCCTTATACGCAGTATTTT; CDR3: CASSSDREAPYTQYF
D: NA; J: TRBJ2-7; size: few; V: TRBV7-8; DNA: TGTGCCAGCAGCTTAAACAGGGAAGACGAGCAGTACTTC; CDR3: CASSLNREDEQYF
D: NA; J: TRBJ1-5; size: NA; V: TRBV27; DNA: TGTGCCAGCAGTTTTGAGGGCAGGGTGGGTCAGCCCCAGCATTTT; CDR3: CASSFEGRVGQPQHF
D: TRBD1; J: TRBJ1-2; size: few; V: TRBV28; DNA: TGTGCCAGCAGCTCCGGGACAGGGGTGAGGGATGGCTACACCTTC; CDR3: CASSSGTGVRDGYTF
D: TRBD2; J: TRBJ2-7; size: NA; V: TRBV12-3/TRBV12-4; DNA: TGTGCCAGCAGCCCCTCGCGGGGGGTGTCCTACGAGCAGTACTTC; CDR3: CASSPSRGVSYEQYF
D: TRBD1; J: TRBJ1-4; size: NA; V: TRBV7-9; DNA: TGTGCCAGCAGCTTTGGACAGGGGCAAGATGAAAAACTGTTTTTT; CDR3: CASSFGQGQDEKLFF
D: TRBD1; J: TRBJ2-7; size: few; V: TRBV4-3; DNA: TGCGCCAGCAGCCACCGACAGGGAGACGAGCAGTACTTC; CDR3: CASSHRQGDEQYF
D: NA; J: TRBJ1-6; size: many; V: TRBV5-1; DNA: TGCGCCAGCAGCCTCGACTTGGGGTCACCCCTCCACTTT; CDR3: CASSLDLGSPLHF
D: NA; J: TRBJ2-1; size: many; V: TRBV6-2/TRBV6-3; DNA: TGTGCCAGCAGTTCCGCTGGGGTCCTGGCCGATGAGCAGTTCTTC; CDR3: CASSSAGVLADEQFF
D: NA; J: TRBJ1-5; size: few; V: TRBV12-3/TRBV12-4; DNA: TGTGCCAGCATGAGCAATCAGCCCCAGCATTTT; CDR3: CASMSNQPQHF